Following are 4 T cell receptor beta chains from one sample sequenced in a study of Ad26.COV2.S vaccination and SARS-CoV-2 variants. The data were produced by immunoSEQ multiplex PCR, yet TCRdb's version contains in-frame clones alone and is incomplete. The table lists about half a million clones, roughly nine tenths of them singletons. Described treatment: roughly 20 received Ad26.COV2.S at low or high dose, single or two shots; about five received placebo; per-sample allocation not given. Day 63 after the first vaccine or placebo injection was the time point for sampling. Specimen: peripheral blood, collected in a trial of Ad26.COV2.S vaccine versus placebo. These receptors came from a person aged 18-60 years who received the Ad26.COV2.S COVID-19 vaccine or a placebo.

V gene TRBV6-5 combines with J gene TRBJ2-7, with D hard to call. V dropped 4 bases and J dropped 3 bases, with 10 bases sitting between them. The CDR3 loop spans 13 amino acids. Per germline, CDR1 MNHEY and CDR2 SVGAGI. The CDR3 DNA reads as TGTGCCAGCAGTTTTGGTCAATACTACGAGCAGTACTTC. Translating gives CASSFGQYYEQYF.

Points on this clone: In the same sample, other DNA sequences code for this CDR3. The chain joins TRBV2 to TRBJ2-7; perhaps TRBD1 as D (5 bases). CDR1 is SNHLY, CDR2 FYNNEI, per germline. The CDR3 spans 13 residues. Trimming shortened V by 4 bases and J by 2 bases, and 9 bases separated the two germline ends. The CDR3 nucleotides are TGTGCCAGCAGTGGCCAGGGAACCTACGAGCAGTACTTC. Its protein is CASSGQGTYEQYF.

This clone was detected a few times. Written as DNA, the CDR3 is TGTGCCAGCAGACCGACTAGCGGGAGTCGGTACGAGCAGTACTTC. This translates into CASRPTSGSRYEQYF. The chain couples TRBV7-9 to TRBJ2-7, with 12 bases identical to TRBD2. The CDR3 runs to 15 residues. Germline V gene data show CDR1 as SEHNR and CDR2 as FQNEAQ (reference sequence). V shed 6 bases, J shed 4 bases, and the junction held 7 bases outside the gene matches.

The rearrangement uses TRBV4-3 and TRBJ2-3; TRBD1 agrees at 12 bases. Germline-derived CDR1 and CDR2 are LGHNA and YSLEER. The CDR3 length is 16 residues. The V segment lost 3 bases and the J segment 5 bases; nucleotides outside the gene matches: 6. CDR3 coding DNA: TGCGCCAGCAGCCAGGGACAGGGGGCGGGTGGAGATACGCAGTATTTT. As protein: CASSQGQGAGGDTQYF.